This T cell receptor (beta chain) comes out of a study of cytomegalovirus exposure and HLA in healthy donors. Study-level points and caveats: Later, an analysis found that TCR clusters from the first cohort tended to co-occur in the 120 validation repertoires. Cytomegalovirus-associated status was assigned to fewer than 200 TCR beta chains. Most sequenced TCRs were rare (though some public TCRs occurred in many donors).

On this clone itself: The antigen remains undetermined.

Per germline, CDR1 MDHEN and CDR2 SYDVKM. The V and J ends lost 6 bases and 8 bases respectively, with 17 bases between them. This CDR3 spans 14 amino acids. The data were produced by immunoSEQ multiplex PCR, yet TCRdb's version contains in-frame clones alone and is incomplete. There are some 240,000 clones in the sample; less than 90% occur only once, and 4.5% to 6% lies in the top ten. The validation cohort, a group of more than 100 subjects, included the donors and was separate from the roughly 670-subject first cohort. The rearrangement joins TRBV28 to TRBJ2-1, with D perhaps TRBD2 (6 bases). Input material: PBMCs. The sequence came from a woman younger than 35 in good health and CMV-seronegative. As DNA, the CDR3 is TGTGCCAGCAGCCCGGGACCCCCGGGGGATGAGCAGTTCTTC. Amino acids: CASSPGPPGDEQFF.